The clone carrying this T cell receptor (beta chain) was recorded only once. This sample was taken from a study of blood T cell repertoires in COVID-19. Across the whole study: The United States, Italy and Spain supplied acute and convalescent COVID-19 samples. In each case, the material was cDNA or gDNA derived from T cells, B-cell-depleted T cells, or PBMCs.

In the original analysis: Amplification with reference gene primers provided the estimates of nucleated cell counts. Generated by immunoSEQ multiplex PCR, the TCRdb table keeps only in-frame clones and is missing some. Clone size and V and J calls were adopted from that table, with D and trimming inferred from the DNA. This table holds over 150,000 clones, around nine tenths found once. This CDR3 contains 14 residues. Germline V gene data show CDR1 as SGDLS and CDR2 as YYNGEE. Germline trimming cut 5 bases from V and 8 bases from J; bases unmatched to any gene: 8. The gene calls are TRBV9 and TRBJ1-4; 8 bases are shared with TRBD1. The sequencing sample was made of peripheral blood. The receptor was isolated from a man aged 45-65 years with acute or convalescent COVID-19. The DNA for the CDR3 is TGTGCCAGCAGTCCCACAGGGGGTCGGGAAAAACTGTTTTTT. Translating it yields CASSPTGGREKLFF.